This TCR beta chain was identified in a study of T cells after yellow fever vaccination. The V and J ends lost 6 bases and 6 bases respectively, with 15 bases between them. Germline CDR1 and CDR2: KGHSH and LQKENI. The CDR3 covers 14 residues. TCRdb redid the calling of the 5' RACE reads with MiXCR, one entry per CDR3 protein. The sample has fewer than 350,000 distinct CDR3 sequences; roughly 8.7% are singletons. This clonotype was recorded a few times. The starting material was PBMCs, obtained on the day of the first yellow fever vaccination. The V and J genes are TRBV18 and TRBJ2-1; no reliable D call. This clonotype originated in a man aged 18 to 29 who received the YFV17D yellow fever vaccine. CDR3 sequence reads: CASSTYSLTNEQFF. CDR3 bases: TGTGCCAGCTCCACTTACTCTCTGACCAATGAGCAGTTCTTC.